A single sample is the source of the 25 T cell receptor beta chains below, sequenced in a study of cytomegalovirus exposure and HLA in healthy donors. 13 Jbeta primers and 60 Vbeta primers were used for the PCR. Sequencing used immunoSEQ multiplex PCR; TCRdb keeps in-frame clones, though not all of them. The data show under 140,000 clones, more than 65% seen once. The sample was PBMCs. The receptors come from a man aged 25-45 years in good health and CMV-seropositive.

This clone appeared a few times. The chain couples TRBV7-9 to TRBJ2-1; 8 positions agree with TRBD2. V lost 5 bases to trimming and J lost 7 bases; unmatched junction nucleotides: 13. The length of the CDR3 is 16 residues. Germline CDR1 and CDR2: SEHNR and FQNEAQ (reference sequence). CDR3 loop: CASSHPYGGVVNEQFF. Here the CDR3 DNA reads TGTGCCAGCAGCCACCCCTACGGGGGGGTGGTTAATGAGCAGTTCTTC.

J is TRBJ2-1 and V is TRBV30; D not certain. V shed 4 bases and J shed 6 bases, with 19 bases lying between them. The germline gives CDR1 GTSNPN, CDR2 SVGIG (reference sequence). CDR3 length equals 15 residues. The CDR3, as DNA: TGTGCCTGGACGGTGGGCAGTTCGGTCTCCAATGAGCAGTTCTTC. Its translation is CAWTVGSSVSNEQFF.

This clone was seen only a few times. V is TRBV18 and J is TRBJ2-7; tentative D call: TRBD1 (6 bases). The ends were cut back, 0 bases at V and 6 bases at J, with 18 bases in the middle. The CDR3 sequence is 16 residues long. Germline loops: CDR1 KGHSH, CDR2 LQKENI. CDR3 nucleotide sequence: TGTGCCAGCTCACCACCGGCCTCCCGGGACACGGGCGAGCAGTACTTC. This gives the protein CASSPPASRDTGEQYF.

The chain couples TRBV4-3 to TRBJ2-3, with 14 positions matching TRBD2. Losses at the gene ends were 3 bases for V and 5 bases for J; bases not matched to a gene: 7. CDR3 length: 17 amino acids. Germline CDR1 is LGHNA and CDR2 is YSLEER. Written as DNA, the CDR3 is TGCGCCAGCAGCCATGGAGGACTAGCGGGGGGCCGAGATACGCAGTATTTT. It is translated as CASSHGGLAGGRDTQYF.

This clone has only one observation. This chain connects TRBV6-5 to TRBJ1-1; D gene unclear. V was trimmed by 2 bases and J by 2 bases, leaving 12 bases between them. The CDR3 length is 15 residues. The germline V gene encodes CDR1 MNHEY and CDR2 SVGAGI. CDR3 region: CASSYRGLANTEAFF. The CDR3 bases are TGTGCCAGCAGTTACCGCGGCCTTGCCAACACTGAAGCTTTCTTT.

The chain links TRBV10-3 to TRBJ2-5; 8 nucleotides align to TRBD1. From germline, CDR1 is ENHRY and CDR2 SYGVKD. The junction had 10 bases not matched to a gene; V was cut back by 5 bases and J by 2 bases. The CDR3 has 16 residues. CDR3 DNA sequence: TGTGCCATCAGTACGCGAAGGACAGGGCTTCAAGAGACCCAGTACTTC. Protein: CAISTRRTGLQETQYF.

The chain uses TRBV5-4 and TRBJ1-1; 9 bases fit TRBD1. The junction had 3 bases not matched to a gene; V was cut back by 3 bases and J by 0 bases. CDR1 and CDR2 (germline): SGHNT, YYREEE (reference sequence). The CDR3 sequence is 15 residues long. The DNA for the CDR3 is TGTGCCAGCAGCTCCGGGACAGGGATGAACACTGAAGCTTTCTTT. This translates into CASSSGTGMNTEAFF.

This clone was seen only a few times. The genes are TRBV28 and TRBJ2-1; 11 nucleotides align to TRBD2. The CDR3 contains 16 residues. Germline-derived CDR1 and CDR2 are MDHEN and SYDVKM. The trim removed 3 bases at V and 6 bases at J, leaving 7 bases unmatched. DNA for the CDR3: TGTGCCAGCAGTTTGGTAGCTAGCGGGGGGCTCAATGAGCAGTTCTTC. Translating gives CASSLVASGGLNEQFF.

J is TRBJ2-1 and V is TRBV28, with 8 bases identical to TRBD2. The V and J ends lost 4 bases and 7 bases, in that order; junction bases with no gene match: 18. Germline values: CDR1 MDHEN, CDR2 SYDVKM. The CDR3 runs to 18 residues. CDR3 loop: CASSSAPPGGNSENEQFF. Written as DNA, the CDR3 is TGTGCCAGCAGTTCGGCCCCCCCGGGGGGGAATTCGGAAAATGAGCAGTTCTTC.

The chain combines TRBV7-9 with TRBJ1-3, with 9 bases matching TRBD1. This CDR3 contains 17 residues. J gave up 3 bases and V 5 bases, and 11 bases lay outside the gene matches. Germline V gives CDR1 SEHNR, CDR2 FQNEAQ (reference sequence). Here the CDR3 reads CASSLIRDREGGNTIYF. CDR3 nucleotide sequence: TGTGCCAGCAGCCTCATCCGGGACAGGGAGGGTGGAAACACCATATATTTT.

The chain links TRBV30 to TRBJ1-2, with TRBD1 matching over 8 bases. The V gene end was trimmed by 5 bases and the J gene end by 5 bases; junction bases not matched to a gene: 13. The germline CDR1 and CDR2 sequences are GTSNPN and SVGIG (reference sequence). The CDR3 loop spans 15 amino acids. In DNA, the CDR3 is TGTGCCTGGCAGGGCCAGGGGGCGAGGGTTTATGGCTACACCTTC. As protein: CAWQGQGARVYGYTF.

V and J are TRBV7-9 and TRBJ2-7; D unresolved. CDR1 SEHNR and CDR2 FQNEAQ come from the germline V gene (reference sequence). CDR3 length: 13 residues. V lost 3 bases and J lost 4, with 10 bases in between. The CDR3 spells CASSFSAGYEQYF. The CDR3 DNA reads as TGTGCCAGCAGCTTCTCAGCAGGATACGAGCAGTACTTC. Full variable domain (remainder filled in from reference TRBV7-9 and TRBJ2-7): DTGVSQNPRHKITKRGQNVTFRCDPISEHNRLYWYRQTLGQGPEFLTYFQNEAQLEKSRLLSDRFSAERPKGSFSTLEIQRTEQGDSAMYLCASSFSAGYEQYFGPGTRLTVT.

This sequence joins TRBV25-1 and TRBJ2-4; maybe TRBD2 (5 bases). CDR3 length: 16 amino acids. Deletions cut 6 bases from V and 0 bases from J, with 15 bases between. Germline V gene data show CDR1 as MGHDK and CDR2 as SYGVNS. The DNA for the CDR3 is TGTGCCAGCAGCGATGGGCCGAGGGTAGCCAAAAACATTCAGTACTTC. This translates into CASSDGPRVAKNIQYF.

V is TRBV11-2 and J is TRBJ1-2, with TRBD1 as a possible D gene (6 bases). CDR3 length: 14 residues. The germline V gene has CDR1 SGHAT and CDR2 FQNNGV. The V end was cut by 5 bases, the J end by 7 bases, with 17 bases between. The CDR3 here is CASSPAGAFSGYTF. CDR3 DNA: TGTGCCAGCAGCCCGGCGGGGGCCTTCTCTGGCTACACCTTC.

The CDR3 spells CASSTYDRNTEAFF. The CDR3 DNA reads TGTGCCAGTAGTACCTACGACAGAAACACTGAAGCTTTCTTT. This chain links TRBV19 with TRBJ1-1; D might be TRBD1 (5 bases). The CDR3 contains 14 residues. V was trimmed by 4 bases and J by 2 bases, leaving 11 bases between them. The germline gives CDR1 LNHDA, CDR2 SQIVND (reference sequence).

This clone came up a few times. This rearrangement joins TRBV7-2 to TRBJ1-2, with a weak D call TRBD1 (5 bases). Trimming left V 4 bases short and J 7 bases short, with 16 bases between. Germline CDR1 is SGHTA and CDR2 is FQGNSA. This CDR3 comprises 14 residues. This CDR3 is CASSSRPAGPGYTF. CDR3 coding DNA: TGTGCCAGCAGCTCCAGACCCGCAGGGCCTGGCTACACCTTC.

This rearrangement joins TRBV19 to TRBJ2-5, with 7 nucleotides matching TRBD1. The J call may be in error: the DNA end matches TRBJ2-7 better. CDR3 length equals 15 residues. Germline V CDR1 and CDR2: LNHDA, SQIVND (reference sequence). The CDR3 reads CASSIQDRSSYEQYF. The CDR3 nucleotides read TGTGCCAGTAGTATCCAGGACAGGAGCTCCTACGAGCAGTACTTC.

The chain joins TRBV19 to TRBJ1-6; D is possibly TRBD1 (5 bases). V lost 1 base and J 10 bases, leaving 11 bases between the germline ends. Germline CDR1 is LNHDA and CDR2 is SQIVND (reference sequence). The CDR3 is made up of 14 amino acids. The CDR3 nucleotides are TGTGCCAGTAGTATAGTCAGGGAAGGGTCACCCCTCCACTTT. It yields the protein CASSIVREGSPLHF.

CDR3 sequence (DNA): TGCGCCAGCAGCTTGGGGTTGAGCTCCTACGAGCAGTACTTC. Its protein is CASSLGLSSYEQYF. The chain has TRBV5-1 and TRBJ2-7; unclear D gene. Germline lookup yields CDR1 SGHRS and CDR2 YFSETQ. CDR3 length: 14 amino acids. Trimming pared 0 bases from V and 0 bases from J, leaving 7 bases between. The whole variable domain, filled in from reference TRBV5-1 and TRBJ2-7, reads KAGVTQTPRYLIKTRGQQVTLSCSPISGHRSVSWYQQTPGQGLQFLFEYFSETQRNKGNFPGRFSGRQFSNSRSEMNVSTLELGDSALYLCASSLGLSSYEQYFGPGTRLTVT.

The chain uses TRBV7-3 and TRBJ2-1, with D perhaps matching TRBD2 (5 bases). Deletions cut 2 bases from V and 8 bases from J, with 16 bases between. Germline V CDR1 and CDR2: SGHTA, FQGTGA. The CDR3 sequence is 15 residues long. CDR3 loop: CASSLGSTRTHEQFF. The CDR3 DNA sequence: TGTGCCAGCAGCTTAGGGAGTACTAGAACCCATGAGCAGTTCTTC.

This clone was found a few times. The V call is TRBV5-6, the J call TRBJ2-2; D possibly corresponds to TRBD2 (6 bases). V lost 3 bases and J lost 0, with 12 bases in between. Germline loops: CDR1 SGHDT, CDR2 YYEEEE. CDR3 length: 16 amino acids. For the CDR3, the DNA is TGTGCCAGCAGCTGGGGCCGGAGGGCGAACACCGGGGAGCTGTTTTTT. Translation: CASSWGRRANTGELFF.

V is TRBV10-3 and J is TRBJ2-5; tentative D call: TRBD2 (7 bases). V was trimmed by 0 bases and J by 4 bases, leaving 12 bases between them. This CDR3 has 15 residues. Germline V gene lookup returns CDR1 ENHRY and CDR2 SYGVKD. CDR3 amino acids: CAISESTGGSETQYF. For the CDR3, the DNA is TGTGCCATCAGTGAGTCGACGGGGGGCTCAGAGACCCAGTACTTC.

The V call is TRBV28, the J call TRBJ1-2; the D is unclear. The V end was cut by 5 bases, the J end by 6 bases, with 13 bases between. The CDR3 is 13 residues long. Germline V gene lookup returns CDR1 MDHEN and CDR2 SYDVKM. Here the CDR3 reads CASSGNTRNGYTF. In DNA, the CDR3 is TGTGCCAGCAGTGGTAACACGAGGAATGGCTACACCTTC.

The chain employs TRBV5-4 and TRBJ1-1; D gene ambiguous. CDR3 length: 12 residues. Germline assignment: CDR1 SGHNT and CDR2 YYREEE (reference sequence). V gave up 4 bases and J gave up 3 bases, with 7 bases separating them. The CDR3 DNA is TGTGCCAGCAGCCGCGCGGACACTGAAGCTTTCTTT. It translates to CASSRADTEAFF.

V and J are TRBV28 and TRBJ1-5; no reliable D call. V lost 2 bases to trimming and J lost 7 bases, with 15 bases between them. The CDR3 loop spans 15 amino acids. Germline-derived CDR1 and CDR2 are MDHEN and SYDVKM. As DNA, the CDR3 is TGTGCCAGCAGTTTAATCAGTGGCCCTCCCCAGCCCCAGCATTTT. Protein: CASSLISGPPQPQHF.